This entry describes one TCR beta chain. The repertoire was sequenced with immunoSEQ multiplex PCR; TCRdb's copy has only in-frame clones and lacks some. This table has about 2,900 clones, just over 90% appearing once. This sample is part of a study of T cells and copy number aberrations in small-cell lung cancer. From germline, CDR1 is SEHNR and CDR2 FQNEAQ (reference sequence). Trimming left V 4 bases short and J 1 base short, with 11 bases between. The CDR3 has 16 amino acids. Donors had limited-stage small-cell lung cancer, resected between about 2008 and 2020. All donors had upfront surgery without preoperative chemotherapy, radiotherapy or any immunotherapy.

The V and J genes are TRBV7-9 and TRBJ2-6; D is possibly TRBD2 (5 bases). Input material: normal tissue next to the tumor. This clonotype originated in a man between 50 and 59 years old with small cell lung cancer. As DNA, the CDR3 is TGTGCCAGCAGCTCAGGTCCGGGATCTGGGGCCAACGTCCTGACTTTC. This encodes CASSSGPGSGANVLTF.